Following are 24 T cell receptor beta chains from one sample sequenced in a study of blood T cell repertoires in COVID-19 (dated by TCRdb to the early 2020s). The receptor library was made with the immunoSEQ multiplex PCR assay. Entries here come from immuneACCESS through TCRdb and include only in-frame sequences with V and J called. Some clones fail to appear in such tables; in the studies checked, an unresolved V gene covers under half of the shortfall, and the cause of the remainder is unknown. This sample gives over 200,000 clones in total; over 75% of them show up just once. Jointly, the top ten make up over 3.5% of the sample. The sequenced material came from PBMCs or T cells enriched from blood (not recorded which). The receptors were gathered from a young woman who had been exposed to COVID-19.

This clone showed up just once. The CDR3 here is CASSGGTGGTNTIYF. CDR3 DNA sequence: TGCGCCAGCAGCGGCGGGACAGGGGGCACGAACACCATATATTTT. The J gene is TRBJ1-3, the V gene TRBV5-1; TRBD1 agrees at 12 bases. The CDR3 spans 15 residues. V lost 4 bases to trimming and J lost 7 bases; unmatched junction nucleotides: 6. Germline V gives CDR1 SGHRS, CDR2 YFSETQ.

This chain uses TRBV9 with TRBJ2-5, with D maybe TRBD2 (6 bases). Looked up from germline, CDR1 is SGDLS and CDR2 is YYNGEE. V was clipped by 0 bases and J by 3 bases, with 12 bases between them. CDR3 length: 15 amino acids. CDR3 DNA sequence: TGTGCCAGCAGCGTAGGAGGGAGGTGGGAAGAGACCCAGTACTTC. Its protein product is CASSVGGRWEETQYF.

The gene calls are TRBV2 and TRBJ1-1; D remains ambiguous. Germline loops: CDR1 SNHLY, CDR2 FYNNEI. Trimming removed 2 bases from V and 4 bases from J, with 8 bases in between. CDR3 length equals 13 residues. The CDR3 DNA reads TGTGCCAGCAGTGAACTAGGTGGCACTGAAGCTTTCTTT. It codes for CASSELGGTEAFF. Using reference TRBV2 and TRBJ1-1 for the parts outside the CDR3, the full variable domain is EPEVTQTPSHQVTQMGQEVILRCVPISNHLYFYWYRQILGQKVEFLVSFYNNEISEKSEIFDDQFSVERPDGSNFTLKIRSTKLEDSAMYFCASSELGGTEAFFGQGTRLTVV.

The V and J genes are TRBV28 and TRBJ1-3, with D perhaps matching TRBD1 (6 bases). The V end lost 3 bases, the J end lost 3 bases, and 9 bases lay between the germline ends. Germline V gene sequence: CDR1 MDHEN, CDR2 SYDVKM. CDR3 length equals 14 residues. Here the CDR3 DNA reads TGTGCCAGCAGTTTTGGGGGCTTTGGAAACACCATATATTTT. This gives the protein CASSFGGFGNTIYF.

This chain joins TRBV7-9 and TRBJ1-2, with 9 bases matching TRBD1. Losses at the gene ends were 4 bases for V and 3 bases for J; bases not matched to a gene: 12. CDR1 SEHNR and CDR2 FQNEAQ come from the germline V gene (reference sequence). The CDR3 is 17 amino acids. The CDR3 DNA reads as TGTGCCAGCAGCTCGCCGAGGACAGGGGAAAAGTACTATGGCTACACCTTC. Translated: CASSSPRTGEKYYGYTF.

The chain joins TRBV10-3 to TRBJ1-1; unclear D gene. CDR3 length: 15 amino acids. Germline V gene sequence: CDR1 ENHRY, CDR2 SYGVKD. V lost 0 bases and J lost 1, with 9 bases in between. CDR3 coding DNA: TGTGCCATCAGTGAGTCGTACGGAGGGAACACTGAAGCTTTCTTT. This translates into CAISESYGGNTEAFF.

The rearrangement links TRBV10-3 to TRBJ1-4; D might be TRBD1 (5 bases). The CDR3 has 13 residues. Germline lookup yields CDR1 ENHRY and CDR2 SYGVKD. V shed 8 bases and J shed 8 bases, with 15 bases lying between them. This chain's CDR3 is CAISRGYGEKLFF. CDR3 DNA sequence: TGTGCCATCTCTAGGGGTTATGGGGAAAAACTGTTTTTT.

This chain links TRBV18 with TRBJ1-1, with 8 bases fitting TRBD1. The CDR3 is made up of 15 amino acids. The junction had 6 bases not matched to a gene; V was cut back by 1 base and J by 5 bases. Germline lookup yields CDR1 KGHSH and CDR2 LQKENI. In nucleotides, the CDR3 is TGTGCCAGCTCACCACAGCAGGGGGCAGGAACTGAAGCTTTCTTT. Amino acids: CASSPQQGAGTEAFF.

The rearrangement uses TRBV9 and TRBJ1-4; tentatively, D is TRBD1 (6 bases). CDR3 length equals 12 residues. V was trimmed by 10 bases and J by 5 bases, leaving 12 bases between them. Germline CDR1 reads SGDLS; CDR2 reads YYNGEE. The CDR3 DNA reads TGTGCCGGAAAGAGGGGGAATGAAAAACTGTTTTTT. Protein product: CAGKRGNEKLFF.

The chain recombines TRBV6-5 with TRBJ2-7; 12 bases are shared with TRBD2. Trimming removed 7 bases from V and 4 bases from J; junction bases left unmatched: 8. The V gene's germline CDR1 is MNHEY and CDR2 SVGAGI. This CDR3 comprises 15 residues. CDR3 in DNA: TGTGCCAGCACTAGACTAGCGGGAGTTCGGTACGAGCAGTACTTC. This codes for CASTRLAGVRYEQYF.

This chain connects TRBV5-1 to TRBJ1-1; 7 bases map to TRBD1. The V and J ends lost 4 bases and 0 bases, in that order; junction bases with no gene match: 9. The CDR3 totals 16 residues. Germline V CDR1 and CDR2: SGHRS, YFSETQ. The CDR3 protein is CASSQPPGQLNTEAFF. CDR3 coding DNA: TGCGCCAGCAGCCAACCCCCGGGACAGCTGAACACTGAAGCTTTCTTT.

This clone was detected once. This CDR3 reads CASSLTIPANTEAFF. In DNA, the CDR3 is TGCGCCAGCAGCTTGACTATACCTGCCAACACTGAAGCTTTCTTT. The chain joins TRBV5-1 to TRBJ1-1, with D uncertain. Germline values: CDR1 SGHRS, CDR2 YFSETQ. The CDR3 is 15 residues long. Between the trimmed V and J ends, which lost 1 base and 2 bases, there was a span of 12 bases. Together with reference TRBV5-1 and TRBJ1-1, the CDR3 gives the full variable domain: KAGVTQTPRYLIKTRGQQVTLSCSPISGHRSVSWYQQTPGQGLQFLFEYFSETQRNKGNFPGRFSGRQFSNSRSEMNVSTLELGDSALYLCASSLTIPANTEAFFGQGTRLTVV.

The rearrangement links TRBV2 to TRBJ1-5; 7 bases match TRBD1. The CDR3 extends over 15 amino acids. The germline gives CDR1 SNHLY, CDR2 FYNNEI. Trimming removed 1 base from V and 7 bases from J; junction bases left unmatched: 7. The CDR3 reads CASSEERTGGQPQHF. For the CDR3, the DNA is TGTGCCAGCAGTGAAGAAAGGACAGGAGGACAGCCCCAGCATTTT.

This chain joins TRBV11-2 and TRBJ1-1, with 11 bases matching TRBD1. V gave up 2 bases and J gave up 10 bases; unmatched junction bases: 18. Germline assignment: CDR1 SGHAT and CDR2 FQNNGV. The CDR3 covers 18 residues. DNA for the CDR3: TGTGCCAGCAGCTTATGGGACAGGGGGTCCCACGCCCCGGTGGGAGCTTTCTTT. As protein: CASSLWDRGSHAPVGAFF.

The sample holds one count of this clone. In nucleotides, the CDR3 is TGTGCCAGCAGCTTAAGACAGAGTAACTATGGCTACACCTTC. This translates into CASSLRQSNYGYTF. The chain carries TRBV7-2 and TRBJ1-2; a possible D gene is TRBD1 (5 bases). This CDR3 is 14 amino acids long. Germline CDR1 is SGHTA and CDR2 is FQGNSA. V was clipped by 2 bases and J by 1 base, with 8 bases between them.

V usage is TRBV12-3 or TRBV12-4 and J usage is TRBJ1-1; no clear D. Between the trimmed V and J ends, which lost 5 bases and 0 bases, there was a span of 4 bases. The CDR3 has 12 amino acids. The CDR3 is CASSTMNTEAFF. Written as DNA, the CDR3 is TGTGCCAGCAGTACAATGAACACTGAAGCTTTCTTT.

The CDR3 DNA reads TGTGCCAGCAGTTACCCGGGACAAGGATACGAGCAGTACTTC. Encoded protein: CASSYPGQGYEQYF. This rearrangement joins TRBV6-2 or TRBV6-3 to TRBJ2-7, with a tentative D call TRBD1 (6 bases). Trimming stripped 2 bases from V and 4 bases from J, with 12 bases between. Germline CDR1 and CDR2: MNHEY and SVGEGT. The CDR3 is 14 amino acids.

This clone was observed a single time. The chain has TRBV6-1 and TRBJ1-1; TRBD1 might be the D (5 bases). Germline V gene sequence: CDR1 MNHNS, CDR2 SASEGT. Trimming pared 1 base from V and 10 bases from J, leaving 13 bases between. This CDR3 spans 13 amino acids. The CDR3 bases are TGTGCCAGCAGTGAAGGTGGCCTTAGGGGAGCTTTCTTT. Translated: CASSEGGLRGAFF.

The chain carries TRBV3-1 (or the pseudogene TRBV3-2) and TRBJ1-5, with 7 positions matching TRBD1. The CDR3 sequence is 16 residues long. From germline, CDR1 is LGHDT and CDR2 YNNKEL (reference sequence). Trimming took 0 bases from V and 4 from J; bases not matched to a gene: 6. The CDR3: CASSQEAGRGNQPQHF. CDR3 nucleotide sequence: TGTGCCAGCAGCCAAGAAGCGGGCAGGGGGAATCAGCCCCAGCATTTT.

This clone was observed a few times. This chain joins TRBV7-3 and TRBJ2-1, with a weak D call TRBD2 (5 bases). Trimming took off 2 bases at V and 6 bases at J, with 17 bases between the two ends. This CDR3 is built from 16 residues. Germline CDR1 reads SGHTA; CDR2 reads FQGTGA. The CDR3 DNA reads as TGTGCCAGCAGCTTACAGGCTAGCTCCTACTCCAATGAGCAGTTCTTC. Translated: CASSLQASSYSNEQFF.

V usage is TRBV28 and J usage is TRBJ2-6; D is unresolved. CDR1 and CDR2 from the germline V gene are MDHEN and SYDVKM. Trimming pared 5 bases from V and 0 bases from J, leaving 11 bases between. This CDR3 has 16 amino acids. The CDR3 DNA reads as TGTGCCAGCAGTCGATTCGGAGCCTCTGGGGCCAACGTCCTGACTTTC. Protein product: CASSRFGASGANVLTF.

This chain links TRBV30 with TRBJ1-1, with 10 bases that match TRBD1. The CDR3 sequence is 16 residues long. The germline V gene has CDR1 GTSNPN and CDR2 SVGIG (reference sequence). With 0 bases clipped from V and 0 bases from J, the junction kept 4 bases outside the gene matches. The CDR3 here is CAWSVPTGGLNTEAFF. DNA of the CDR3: TGTGCCTGGAGTGTCCCGACAGGGGGCTTGAACACTGAAGCTTTCTTT.

CDR3 loop: CASRGDRASGYTF. The CDR3 coding sequence is TGTGCCAGCAGAGGGGACAGGGCTTCTGGCTACACCTTC. This chain joins TRBV2 and TRBJ1-2, with 9 nucleotides matching TRBD1. This CDR3 region has 13 residues. The V gene's germline CDR1 is SNHLY and CDR2 FYNNEI. V shed 6 bases, J shed 7 bases, and the junction held 6 bases outside the gene matches.

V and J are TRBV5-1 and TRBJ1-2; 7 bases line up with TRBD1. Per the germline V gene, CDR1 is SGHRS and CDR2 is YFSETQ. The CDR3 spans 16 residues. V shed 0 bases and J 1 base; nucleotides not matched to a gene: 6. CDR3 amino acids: CASSLDRGPLNYGYTF. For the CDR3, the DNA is TGCGCCAGCAGCTTGGACAGGGGTCCCCTTAACTATGGCTACACCTTC.